These 31 T cell receptor beta chains were all obtained from the same sample, sequenced in a study of siplizumab effects on memory and regulatory T cells. Measured with immunoSEQ multiplex PCR; TCRdb has only the in-frame clones, and not every one. The sample carries about 82,000 clones, 87% recorded once. Sequenced: Tregs sorted from blood. The receptors were sampled from a human donor in good health.

The table lists this clone with a count of one. The chain has TRBV5-1 and TRBJ1-1; 7 positions match TRBD1. Germline CDR1 and CDR2: SGHRS and YFSETQ. The CDR3 runs to 14 residues. The trim removed 2 bases at V and 5 bases at J, leaving 6 bases unmatched. CDR3 protein: CASSLSQGHTEAFF. CDR3 DNA: TGCGCCAGCAGCTTATCACAGGGGCATACTGAAGCTTTCTTT.

The chain joins TRBV5-3 to TRBJ2-5, with TRBD2 matching 9 bases. TRBV5-3 is identified as an open reading frame with a role that is uncertain. The CDR3 loop spans 14 amino acids. The V gene end was trimmed by 1 base and the J gene end by 2 bases; junction bases not matched to a gene: 0. CDR3 coding DNA: TGTGCCAGAAGCTTGAGCGGGGGGCAAGAGACCCAGTACTTC. Translation gives CARSLSGGQETQYF.

In its sample, this clone ranks as medium-sized. The chain joins TRBV6-5 to TRBJ2-7; D is uncertain. Germline lookup yields CDR1 MNHEY and CDR2 SVGAGI. The CDR3 spans 13 residues. V lost 2 bases and J lost 0, with 5 bases in between. The CDR3 reads CASSYRSSYEQYF. The CDR3 nucleotides read TGTGCCAGCAGTTACCGAAGCTCCTACGAGCAGTACTTC.

The V and J genes are TRBV6-5 and TRBJ2-7, with TRBD1 matching over 10 bases. The germline V gene encodes CDR1 MNHEY and CDR2 SVGAGI. V was clipped by 5 bases and J by 7 bases; unmatched bases: 8. CDR3 size: 14 residues. The CDR3 bases are TGTGCCAGCAGTCCCGGACAGGGGGGGAAAGAGCAGTACTTC. This codes for CASSPGQGGKEQYF.

V gene TRBV19 combines with J gene TRBJ1-2, with unresolved D. V was cut by 1 base and J by 7 bases, with 10 bases left in between. This CDR3 has 13 residues. The germline V gene encodes CDR1 LNHDA and CDR2 SQIVND (reference sequence). The CDR3 sequence: CASSIGPSAGYTF. CDR3 coding DNA: TGTGCCAGTAGTATAGGGCCCTCTGCTGGCTACACCTTC.

This clone was observed once. The chain has TRBV5-1 and TRBJ2-2; TRBD1 matches 8 bases. CDR1 SGHRS and CDR2 YFSETQ come from the germline V gene. The J segment lost 4 bases and the V segment lost 3 bases, leaving 8 bases of the junction unmatched. The CDR3 totals 16 residues. The CDR3 reads CASSSTSGGGTGELFF. The CDR3 nucleotides are TGCGCCAGCAGCTCCACCTCAGGGGGCGGCACCGGGGAGCTGTTTTTT. The full variable domain, with the rest looked up from reference TRBV5-1 and TRBJ2-2, is KAGVTQTPRYLIKTRGQQVTLSCSPISGHRSVSWYQQTPGQGLQFLFEYFSETQRNKGNFPGRFSGRQFSNSRSEMNVSTLELGDSALYLCASSSTSGGGTGELFFGEGSRLTVL.

The rearrangement uses TRBV18 and TRBJ2-3, with 11 bases lining up with TRBD2. The CDR3 is 15 residues long. Germline V gene lookup returns CDR1 KGHSH and CDR2 LQKENI. V shed 4 bases and J 1 base; nucleotides not matched to a gene: 1. The CDR3, as DNA: TGTGCCAGCTCACAACTAGCGGGAGGCACAGATACGCAGTATTTT. Its translation: CASSQLAGGTDTQYF.

The CDR3 is CASAEEVNTEAFF. Here the CDR3 DNA reads TGTGCCAGCGCGGAAGAGGTGAACACTGAAGCTTTCTTT. The chain has TRBV7-9 and TRBJ1-1; D unresolved. Germline CDR1 reads SEHNR; CDR2 reads FQNEAQ (reference sequence). This CDR3 has 13 residues. Trimming pared 8 bases from V and 0 bases from J, leaving 10 bases between.

This CDR3 is CASSVAWGNYGYTF. The CDR3 DNA sequence: TGTGCCAGCAGCGTAGCTTGGGGTAACTATGGCTACACCTTC. This sequence joins TRBV9 and TRBJ1-2, with D hard to call. V gave up 0 bases and J gave up 1 base, with 7 bases separating them. This CDR3 has 14 amino acids. The germline V gene encodes CDR1 SGDLS and CDR2 YYNGEE.

The rearrangement links TRBV5-1 to TRBJ1-5, with unresolved D. Germline V gene lookup returns CDR1 SGHRS and CDR2 YFSETQ. The CDR3 totals 13 residues. The V end was cut by 2 bases, the J end by 4 bases, with 7 bases between. The CDR3 loop reads CASSFGLNQPQHF. Written as DNA, the CDR3 is TGCGCCAGCAGCTTTGGTCTGAATCAGCCCCAGCATTTT.

This clone was found once. This chain links TRBV19 with TRBJ2-7, with D perhaps assigned TRBD1 or TRBD2 (6 bases each). The V gene lost 7 bases and the J gene lost 3 bases, with 19 bases spanning the gap. This CDR3 contains 15 residues. Germline CDR1 and CDR2: LNHDA and SQIVND (reference sequence). CDR3 coding DNA: TGTGCCAGTACCCCTTCGGTAGGAGGGGGCTACGAGCAGTACTTC. Amino acids: CASTPSVGGGYEQYF.

This sequence joins TRBV27 and TRBJ2-1, with a tentative D call TRBD2 (5 bases). CDR3 length equals 11 residues. With 4 bases removed from V and 9 bases from J, the gap between germline ends came to 7 bases. Germline loops: CDR1 MNHEY, CDR2 SMNVEV (reference sequence). The CDR3 DNA reads TGTGCCAGCAGTTCCGAGGGTGAGCAGTTCTTC. As protein: CASSSEGEQFF.

This sequence joins TRBV21-1 and TRBJ2-1. TRBV21-1 is termed a pseudogene. This CDR3 region has 19 residues. In DNA form, the CDR3 reads TGTGCCAGCAGCAAAAAGGAGCGGTGTCCGGGGGCCCAATACAATGAGCAGTTCTTC. Translation gives CASSKKERCPGAQYNEQFF.

The V call is TRBV28, the J call TRBJ2-2; the D gene is possibly TRBD1 (8 bases). V was pared by 7 bases and J by 0 bases, with 12 bases between. Germline CDR1 and CDR2: MDHEN and SYDVKM. The CDR3 loop spans 15 amino acids. CDR3 protein: CASTTGGANTGELFF. Written as DNA, the CDR3 is TGTGCCAGCACTACAGGGGGGGCGAACACCGGGGAGCTGTTTTTT.

The chain links TRBV5-1 to TRBJ2-2; 11 bases agree with TRBD2. In germline, CDR1 is SGHRS, CDR2 YFSETQ. The CDR3 runs to 18 residues. The V and J ends lost 0 bases and 2 bases, in that order; junction bases with no gene match: 6. CDR3 amino acids: CASSLAPSGGPNTGELFF. The CDR3 DNA sequence: TGCGCCAGCAGCTTGGCGCCTAGCGGGGGGCCAAACACCGGGGAGCTGTTTTTT.

This chain connects TRBV11-2 to TRBJ2-2; 14 bases map to TRBD2. The CDR3 runs to 17 residues. CDR1 is SGHAT and CDR2 is FQNNGV in the germline V gene. The V segment lost 3 bases and the J segment 0 bases; nucleotides outside the gene matches: 0. DNA of the CDR3: TGTGCCAGCAGCTTGACTAGCGGGGGGGCGAACACCGGGGAGCTGTTTTTT. Translating gives CASSLTSGGANTGELFF.

J is TRBJ1-5 and V is TRBV28; unclear D gene. CDR3 size: 14 residues. Trimming left V 3 bases short and J 5 bases short, with 11 bases between. The germline V gene has CDR1 MDHEN and CDR2 SYDVKM. CDR3 sequence reads: CASSFPRSDQPQHF. The CDR3, as DNA: TGTGCCAGCAGTTTTCCCCGCAGCGATCAGCCCCAGCATTTT.

The V gene is TRBV11-1, the J gene TRBJ2-7; D ambiguous. V was trimmed by 3 bases and J by 4 bases, leaving 16 bases between them. This CDR3 region has 15 residues. Germline values: CDR1 SGHAT, CDR2 FQDESV (reference sequence). The CDR3 DNA sequence: TGTGCCAGCAGCTTGCATTCGGCCTCGAATTACGAGCAGTACTTC. Its protein is CASSLHSASNYEQYF.

CDR3: CASSSGNQPQHF. CDR3 nucleotide sequence: TGCGCCAGCAGTTCCGGCAATCAGCCCCAGCATTTT. The genes are TRBV10-1 and TRBJ1-5; no clear D gene. Trimming pared 5 bases from V and 2 bases from J, leaving 4 bases between. This CDR3 has 12 residues. Germline V lookup: CDR1 WNHNN, CDR2 SYGVQD (reference sequence).

The V and J genes are TRBV6-6 and TRBJ2-1; D perhaps matches TRBD2 (5 bases). Per the germline V gene, CDR1 is MNHNY and CDR2 is SVGAGI (reference sequence). V gave up 5 bases and J gave up 9 bases, with 11 bases separating them. This CDR3 has 12 residues. CDR3 loop: CASSRLDSEQFF. The CDR3 nucleotides are TGTGCCAGCAGTCGCCTGGACTCTGAGCAGTTCTTC.

The rearrangement joins TRBV21-1 to TRBJ2-5; the table calls TRBD2, which could not be checked here. TRBV21-1 is a pseudogene segment. CDR3 length equals 15 residues. The CDR3 coding sequence is TGTGCCAGCAGCAAAGCTAGTTTGCGCCAAGAGACCCAGTACTTC. This gives the protein CASSKASLRQETQYF.

The DNA of the CDR3 is TGTGCCATCAGTGAGACTGCCGGGGGGGAGACCCAGTACTTC. This encodes CAISETAGGETQYF. The chain employs TRBV10-3 and TRBJ2-5, with TRBD2 matching over 7 bases. J gave up 5 bases and V 2 bases, and 5 bases lay outside the gene matches. Germline loops: CDR1 ENHRY, CDR2 SYGVKD. The CDR3 loop spans 14 amino acids.

The chain employs TRBV5-1 and TRBJ1-1, with D unresolved. Trimming removed 4 bases from V and 0 bases from J, with 7 bases in between. Germline CDR1 and CDR2: SGHRS and YFSETQ. There are 13 residues in the CDR3. The CDR3 loop reads CASSDAVNTEAFF. The CDR3 coding sequence is TGCGCCAGCAGCGATGCAGTGAACACTGAAGCTTTCTTT.

The rearrangement links TRBV19 to TRBJ1-5; 11 bases are a match to TRBD1. V lost 6 bases and J lost 4; bases outside the gene matches: 5. This CDR3 comprises 15 residues. The V gene's germline CDR1 is LNHDA and CDR2 SQIVND (reference sequence). The CDR3, as DNA: TGTGCCAGTAGATCGGGACAGGGGGGTAATCAGCCCCAGCATTTT. Its protein product is CASRSGQGGNQPQHF.

This clone was seen only once. The chain links TRBV2 to TRBJ1-1; the D is unclear. This CDR3 has 12 residues. The ends were cut back, 4 bases at V and 10 bases at J, with 13 bases in the middle. In germline, CDR1 is SNHLY, CDR2 FYNNEI. CDR3 protein: CASSGDGVAAFF. Written as DNA, the CDR3 is TGTGCCAGCAGTGGGGATGGGGTGGCAGCTTTCTTT.

V is TRBV10-3 and J is TRBJ2-7; maybe TRBD2 (5 bases). Germline loops: CDR1 ENHRY, CDR2 SYGVKD. The CDR3 has 14 amino acids. Trimming pared 4 bases from V and 7 bases from J, leaving 17 bases between. In nucleotides, the CDR3 is TGTGCCATCAGTGTTCAAGGCCTAGCTACGGAGCAGTACTTC. Its translation: CAISVQGLATEQYF.

The rearrangement links TRBV29-1 to TRBJ2-3; TRBD2 agrees at 9 bases. The CDR3 has 15 amino acids. Germline trimming cut 6 bases from V and 2 bases from J; bases unmatched to any gene: 9. From germline, CDR1 is SQVTM and CDR2 ANQGSEA. CDR3 sequence: CSVPGVAGVTDTQYF. As DNA, the CDR3 is TGCAGCGTCCCCGGGGTAGCGGGGGTCACAGATACGCAGTATTTT.

The chain is built from TRBV29-1 and TRBJ1-3; D may be TRBD1 (5 bases). Trimming pared 6 bases from V and 7 bases from J, leaving 16 bases between. The CDR3 consists of 13 residues. CDR1 is SQVTM and CDR2 is ANQGSEA in the germline V gene. The DNA of the CDR3 is TGCAGCGTCTACGGGGCGGCCGGCAACACCATATATTTT. The encoded protein is CSVYGAAGNTIYF.

The chain couples TRBV9 to TRBJ2-2; D remains unclear. This CDR3 is 14 amino acids long. Germline CDR1 reads SGDLS; CDR2 reads YYNGEE. V shed 0 bases and J shed 4 bases, with 7 bases lying between them. The CDR3 nucleotides are TGTGCCAGCAGCGTAGAGCCTTCCACCGGGGAGCTGTTTTTT. It is translated as CASSVEPSTGELFF.

J is TRBJ2-5 and V is TRBV18; D perhaps matches TRBD1 (5 bases). CDR3 length: 15 residues. From germline, CDR1 is KGHSH and CDR2 LQKENI. Trimming left V 1 base short and J 6 bases short, with 15 bases between. This CDR3 reads CASSPLSRAGQTQYF. The CDR3 coding sequence is TGTGCCAGCTCACCACTGTCCAGGGCAGGGCAGACCCAGTACTTC.

J is TRBJ1-1 and V is TRBV7-2; no reliable D call. CDR3 length equals 13 residues. CDR1 is SGHTA and CDR2 is FQGNSA in the germline V gene. Trimming cost V 1 base and J 5 bases, with 8 bases left between them. CDR3 in DNA: TGTGCCAGCAGCTTAGGGGGTTTAACTGAAGCTTTCTTT. The encoded protein is CASSLGGLTEAFF. Based on the CDR3 plus reference TRBV7-2 and TRBJ1-1, the full variable domain is GAGVSQSPSNKVTEKGKDVELRCDPISGHTALYWYRQSLGQGLEFLIYFQGNSAPDKSGLPSDRFSAERTGGSVSTLTIQRTQQEDSAVYLCASSLGGLTEAFFGQGTRLTVV.